What follows is one TCR beta chain and its context. Antigen: not known. This sample was taken from a study of cytomegalovirus exposure and HLA in healthy donors. Regarding the study as a whole: Most subjects had HLA-A and HLA-B alleles reportedly predicted accurately by TCR beta sequences. In a later analysis, 16,951 TCR beta sequences were associated with HLA alleles at 0.05 false discovery rate. In a later analysis, TCR beta V- and J-gene trimming showed a link to a missense DCLRE1C variant.

CDR3 length: 15 amino acids. Germline V gives CDR1 GTSNPN, CDR2 SVGIG (reference sequence). With V trimmed by 0 bases and J by 5 bases, 7 bases remained unmatched. 60 Vbeta and 13 Jbeta primers were used in PCR. Profiling relied on immunoSEQ multiplex PCR, and the TCRdb table lists in-frame clones only, not all of them. The repertoire holds about 270,000 clones, with around 65% as singletons. The chain combines TRBV30 with TRBJ1-5; 7 positions match TRBD1. The clonotype comes from a female donor in good health and CMV-seronegative. What was sequenced was PBMCs. The CDR3 protein is CAWSVRTGPYQPQHF. The CDR3 nucleotides read TGTGCCTGGAGTGTACGGACAGGACCTTATCAGCCCCAGCATTTT.